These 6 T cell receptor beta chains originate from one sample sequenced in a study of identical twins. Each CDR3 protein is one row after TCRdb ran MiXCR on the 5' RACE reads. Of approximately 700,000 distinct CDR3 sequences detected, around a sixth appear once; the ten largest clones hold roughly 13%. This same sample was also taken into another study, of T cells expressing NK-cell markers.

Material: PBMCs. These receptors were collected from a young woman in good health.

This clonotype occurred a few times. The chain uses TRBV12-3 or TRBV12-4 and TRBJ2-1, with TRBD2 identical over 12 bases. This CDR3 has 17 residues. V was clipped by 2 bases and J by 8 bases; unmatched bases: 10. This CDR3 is CASSLRLAGGPRYEQFF. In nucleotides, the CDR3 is TGTGCCAGCAGTTTACGGCTAGCGGGAGGGCCTAGGTATGAGCAGTTCTTC.

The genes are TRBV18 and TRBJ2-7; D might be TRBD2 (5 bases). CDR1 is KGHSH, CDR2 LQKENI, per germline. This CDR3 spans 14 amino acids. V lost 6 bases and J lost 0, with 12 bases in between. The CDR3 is CASSSFGDSYEQYF. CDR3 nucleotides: TGTGCCAGCTCGTCCTTCGGGGACTCCTACGAGCAGTACTTC.

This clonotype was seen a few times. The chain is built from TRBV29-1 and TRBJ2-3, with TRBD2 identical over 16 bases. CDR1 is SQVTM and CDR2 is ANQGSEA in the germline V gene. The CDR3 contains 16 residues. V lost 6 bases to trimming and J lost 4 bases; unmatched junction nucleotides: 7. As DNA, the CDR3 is TGCAGCGTGGGACTAGCGGGAGGGCGAACCCCAGATACGCAGTATTTT. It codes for CSVGLAGGRTPDTQYF.

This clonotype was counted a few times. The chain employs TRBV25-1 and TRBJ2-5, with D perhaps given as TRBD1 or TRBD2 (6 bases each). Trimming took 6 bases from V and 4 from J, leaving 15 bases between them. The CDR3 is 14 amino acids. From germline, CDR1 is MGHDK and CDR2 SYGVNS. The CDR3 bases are TGTGCCAGCAGGGGTCGGGGGCGAGGAGAGACCCAGTACTTC. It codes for CASRGRGRGETQYF.

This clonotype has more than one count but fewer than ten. CDR3 in DNA: TGTGCCAGCAGCTTGAACTCCCTCGCCGAGCAGTTCTTC. This encodes CASSLNSLAEQFF. The chain couples TRBV5-5 to TRBJ2-1; D is uncertain. The CDR3 consists of 13 residues. Germline assignment: CDR1 SGHKS and CDR2 YYEKEE (reference sequence). Trimming shortened V by 1 base and J by 10 bases, and 12 bases separated the two germline ends.

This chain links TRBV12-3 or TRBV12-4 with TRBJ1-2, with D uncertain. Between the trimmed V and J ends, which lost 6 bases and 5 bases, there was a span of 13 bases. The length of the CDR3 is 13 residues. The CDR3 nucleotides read TGTGCCAGCAGCCCGCAGAAAAATTATGGCTACACCTTC. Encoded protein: CASSPQKNYGYTF.